This TCR beta chain was sequenced during a study of T cells in Graves' hyperthyroidism and ophthalmopathy. Study-wide background: Specimen type is peripheral blood, collected at initial diagnosis prior to any treatment. Study-wide points: In validation, the model predicted ophthalmopathy. These predictions came a median 6.5 months before onset. In blood, most of the thyroid clonotypes expanded above 0.001 were also present.

Every diagnosis used clinical symptoms, serum thyroxine and TRAb, thyroid ultrasound and orbital computed tomography. Looked up from germline, CDR1 is MNHNS and CDR2 is SASEGT. V lost 6 bases, J lost 4 bases, and 13 bases lay in between. This CDR3 has 14 residues. This clonotype was counted between two and nine times. No antigen is known for it. Regions amplified from RNA transcripts were the TCR beta CDR3 regions. Using the HTBI primer set, a first-round RT-PCR was run on the TCR CDR3. From the multiplex PCR reads, TCRdb called clonotypes with MiXCR, one entry per CDR3 protein. The sample lists 220,000 or so distinct CDR3 sequences; around 15% were seen once.

The clonotype comes from a woman aged 18 to 35 with Graves' ophthalmopathy. What was sequenced was blood. The chain joins TRBV6-1 to TRBJ1-3; D not certain. This CDR3 reads CASSRHVTGNTIYF. The CDR3 DNA reads as TGTGCCAGCAGCCGCCATGTTACAGGAAACACCATATATTTT.